This T cell receptor beta chain was obtained from a study of blood T cells in healthy people across ages. This clonotype has a handful of counts. The second PCR ran roughly 6 to 11 cycles with a sample-barcoded 5' primer and J-beta primers. TCRdb re-derived calls from the 5' RACE reads in MiXCR, one entry per CDR3 protein. The table lists about 940,000 distinct CDR3 sequences, 45% to 50% of them singletons, with around an eighth in the top ten. The CDR3 is 16 residues long. Germline CDR1 is SGHTS and CDR2 is YDEGEE. With V trimmed by 4 bases and J by 1 base, 8 bases remained unmatched. The rearrangement links TRBV5-8 to TRBJ1-5, with 7 bases fitting TRBD1. The sequence was collected from a man aged 25-45 years in good health. The sequencing sample was made of blood. This CDR3 reads CASSRDRAVSNQPQHF. The CDR3 DNA follows: TGTGCCAGCAGCCGCGACAGGGCGGTAAGCAATCAGCCCCAGCATTTT. Full variable domain (rest looked up from reference TRBV5-8 and TRBJ1-5): EAGVTQSPTHLIKTRGQQATLRCSPISGHTSVYWYQQALGLGLQFLLWYDEGEERNRGNFPPRFSGRQFPNYSSELNVNALELEDSALYLCASSRDRAVSNQPQHFGDGTRLSIL.